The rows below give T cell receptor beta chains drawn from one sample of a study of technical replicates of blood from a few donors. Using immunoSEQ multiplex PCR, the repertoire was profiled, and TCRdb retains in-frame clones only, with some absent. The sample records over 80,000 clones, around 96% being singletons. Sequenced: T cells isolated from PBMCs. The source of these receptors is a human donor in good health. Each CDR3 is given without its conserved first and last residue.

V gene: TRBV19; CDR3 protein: ASSFTGGYEQY
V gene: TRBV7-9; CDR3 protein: ASSLLRGSGNTIY
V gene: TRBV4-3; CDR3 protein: ASSQGGLAYEQF
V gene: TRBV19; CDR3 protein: ASSRGDSRHEQY
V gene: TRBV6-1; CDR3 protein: ASKTRGSNTEAF
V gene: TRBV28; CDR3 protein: ASRPVANYGYT
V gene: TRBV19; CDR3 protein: ASSHLQTGGFYGYT
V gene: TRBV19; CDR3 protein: ASAAGLVIPNQPQH
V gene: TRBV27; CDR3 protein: ASSPQGFMSGELF
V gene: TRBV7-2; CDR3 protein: ASSLYGGLSTDTQY
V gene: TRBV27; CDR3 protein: ASSQIGTPHYEQY
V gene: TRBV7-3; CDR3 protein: ASSVLAGYEQF
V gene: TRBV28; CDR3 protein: ASSAPGLAQYEQY
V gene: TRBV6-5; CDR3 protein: AGPGGVDQPQH
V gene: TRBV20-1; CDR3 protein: SAQRDTQY
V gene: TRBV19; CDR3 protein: ATSRRPGQGSNQPQH
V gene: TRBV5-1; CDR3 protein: ASSFRGSSGYEQY
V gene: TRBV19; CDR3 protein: ASSIGGGTGGQPQH
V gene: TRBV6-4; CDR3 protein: ASSDGRDTGELF
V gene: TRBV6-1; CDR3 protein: ASSGHRTSFREKLF
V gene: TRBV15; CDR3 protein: ATSSSPGARTDTQY
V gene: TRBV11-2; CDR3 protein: ASSFGQGVNEQY
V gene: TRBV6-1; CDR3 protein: ASSENGAGIYQPQH
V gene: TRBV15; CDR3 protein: ATSRPGQGYNEQF
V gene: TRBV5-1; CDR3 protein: ASSGPGVNTEAF
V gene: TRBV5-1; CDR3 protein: ASSGSSYGNTIY
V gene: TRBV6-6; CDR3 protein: ASSSNQGAYNEQF
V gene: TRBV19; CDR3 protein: ASSIGREFHQPQH
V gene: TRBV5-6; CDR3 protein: ASSTPGQGEEKLF
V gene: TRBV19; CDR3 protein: ASGTASTDTQY
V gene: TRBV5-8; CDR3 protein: ASSPPSSGIYNEQF
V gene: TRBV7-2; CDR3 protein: ASSLVSGSNEQF
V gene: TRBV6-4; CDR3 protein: ASSPLAGPYNEQF